The sequence of this T cell receptor beta chain was determined in a study of OX40 agonist ivuxolimab in advanced cancers. Broader study findings: At 0.1 to 3.0 mg/kg and by week 6, CD4+ and CD8+ T cells in the blood had expanded clonally.

Turning to this clone: What it recognizes is unknown.

Using immunoSEQ multiplex PCR, the repertoire was profiled, and TCRdb retains in-frame clones only, with some absent. The table lists tens of thousands of clones, 65% to 90% of them singletons. The V end lost 9 bases, the J end lost 10 bases, and 15 bases lay between the germline ends. This CDR3 region has 11 residues. Germline CDR1 reads MNHGY; CDR2 reads SAAAGT. The clonotype comes from an adult with an advanced solid tumor such as melanoma, head and neck, liver or kidney cancer. This sample comprised CD4+ or CD8+ T cells sorted from blood, obtained in a trial of the OX40 agonist ivuxolimab. This chain joins TRBV6-8 and TRBJ1-1; D is perhaps TRBD1 (6 bases). The CDR3 loop reads CASFNPTGAFF. The CDR3 DNA follows: TGTGCCAGTTTCAACCCGACAGGAGCTTTCTTT.